A single sample is the source of the 30 T cell receptor beta chains below, sequenced in a study of cytomegalovirus exposure and HLA in healthy donors. 60 Vbeta and 13 Jbeta primers were used in PCR. Repertoires were generated with immunoSEQ multiplex PCR, while TCRdb's copy carries only in-frame clones and drops some. Of about 130,000 clones listed, approximately 78% are singletons. Input material: PBMCs. The receptor set was obtained from a woman in her forties in good health and CMV-seropositive.

The chain recombines TRBV2 with TRBJ1-5; 9 nucleotides align to TRBD1. V dropped 6 bases and J dropped 15; count of bases not matched to a gene: 15. Looked up from germline, CDR1 is SNHLY and CDR2 is FYNNEI. The CDR3 spans 14 residues. The CDR3 loop reads CASRTGTGPLLPHF. The CDR3 region has the DNA TGTGCCAGCAGGACCGGGACAGGGCCTCTCCTCCCGCATTTT.

The chain uses TRBV6-6 and TRBJ1-5, with a tentative D call TRBD1 (5 bases). Germline V lookup: CDR1 MNHNY, CDR2 SVGAGI (reference sequence). V lost 6 bases and J lost 6, with 12 bases in between. CDR3 length: 13 amino acids. The CDR3 is CASSPTVGQPQHF. CDR3 nucleotide sequence: TGTGCCAGCAGCCCGACAGTAGGTCAGCCCCAGCATTTT.

This sequence joins TRBV6-1 and TRBJ2-3, with 8 nucleotides matching TRBD1. J was trimmed by 3 bases and V by 3 bases; bases with no gene match: 5. This CDR3 contains 15 residues. The germline gives CDR1 MNHNS, CDR2 SASEGT. Here the CDR3 DNA reads TGTGCCAGCAGTGAGTGGCAGGGGGCTACAGATACGCAGTATTTT. This sequence encodes CASSEWQGATDTQYF.

This sequence joins TRBV4-1 and TRBJ2-1; 8 nucleotides align to TRBD2. There are 16 residues in the CDR3. With 6 bases clipped from V and 5 bases from J, the junction kept 12 bases outside the gene matches. The germline V gene has CDR1 MGHRA and CDR2 YSYEKL. CDR3 protein: CASRHTSGGGHNEQFF. CDR3 DNA: TGCGCCAGCAGACATACTAGCGGTGGGGGACACAATGAGCAGTTCTTC.

This clone was counted once. This chain connects TRBV7-9 to TRBJ2-7; TRBD1 agrees at 9 bases. V lost 1 base and J lost 1; bases outside the gene matches: 5. The germline gives CDR1 SEHNR, CDR2 FQNEAQ (reference sequence). This CDR3 is 16 amino acids long. The CDR3 region has the DNA TGTGCCAGCAGCTTAGTTGGTGGGACAGGGTCCTACGAGCAGTACTTC. It is translated as CASSLVGGTGSYEQYF.

The DNA for the CDR3 is TGCGCCAGCAGCTTTGGACTAACTTACTACGAGCAGTACTTC. Protein: CASSFGLTYYEQYF. J is TRBJ2-7 and V is TRBV5-1, with a possible D match to TRBD2 (6 bases). Trimming took 2 bases from V and 3 from J, leaving 12 bases between them. Germline CDR1 and CDR2: SGHRS and YFSETQ. The CDR3 has 14 amino acids.

The chain is built from TRBV28 and TRBJ1-1; tentatively, D is TRBD1 (5 bases). V was pared by 1 base and J by 6 bases, with 12 bases between. CDR3 length: 14 residues. Germline loops: CDR1 MDHEN, CDR2 SYDVKM. Here the CDR3 DNA reads TGTGCCAGCAGTTTATCGGGGGTTTCGTCTGAAGCTTTCTTT. The encoded protein is CASSLSGVSSEAFF.

This sequence joins TRBV28 and TRBJ2-2; no clear D. Per the germline V gene, CDR1 is MDHEN and CDR2 is SYDVKM. Trimming shortened V by 5 bases and J by 3 bases, and 13 bases separated the two germline ends. The CDR3 is 15 amino acids. CDR3 sequence (DNA): TGTGCCAGCAGTACACAACAGTTATACACCGGGGAGCTGTTTTTT. Amino acid sequence: CASSTQQLYTGELFF.

The V call is TRBV27, the J call TRBJ2-2; TRBD1 might be the D (6 bases). This CDR3 has 17 residues. Trimming removed 7 bases from V and 5 bases from J, with 23 bases in between. The germline V gene has CDR1 MNHEY and CDR2 SMNVEV (reference sequence). CDR3 sequence reads: CASTRLSGQYITGELFF. CDR3 in DNA: TGTGCCAGCACCCGGCTTAGTGGACAGTACATTACCGGGGAGCTGTTTTTT.

V is TRBV6-5 and J is TRBJ1-6; 7 positions agree with TRBD1. V lost 6 bases, J lost 9 bases, and 8 bases stayed unmatched. Per germline, CDR1 MNHEY and CDR2 SVGAGI. There are 14 residues in the CDR3. The CDR3 coding sequence is TGTGCCAGCAGCTCCGACAGGGCTGGTTCACCCCTCCACTTT. It yields the protein CASSSDRAGSPLHF.

V is TRBV7-8 and J is TRBJ2-5; 9 nucleotides line up with TRBD2. The DNA end is a closer match to TRBJ2-7, so the J assignment may be wrong. This CDR3 has 16 residues. Germline CDR1 and CDR2: SGHVS and FQNEAQ. The CDR3 DNA is TGTGCCAGCAGCTCTTATAGCGGGAGACGATCCTACGAGCAGTACTTC. Residues: CASSSYSGRRSYEQYF.

This chain connects TRBV7-2 to TRBJ2-1; tentative D call: TRBD2 (5 bases). Trimming stripped 3 bases from V and 6 bases from J, with 15 bases between. CDR1 and CDR2 from the germline V gene are SGHTA and FQGNSA. The CDR3 has 15 amino acids. The CDR3 loop is CASSFGVFGVNEQFF. Written as DNA, the CDR3 is TGTGCCAGCAGCTTCGGGGTTTTCGGGGTCAATGAGCAGTTCTTC.

This chain uses TRBV28 with TRBJ2-4; tentatively, D is TRBD2 (7 bases). CDR1 and CDR2 (germline): MDHEN, SYDVKM. The CDR3 covers 16 residues. The V end lost 3 bases, the J end lost 4 bases, and 16 bases lay between the germline ends. CDR3 amino acids: CASSFTHGGTKNIQYF. CDR3 sequence (DNA): TGTGCCAGCAGTTTCACCCACGGGGGGACAAAAAACATTCAGTACTTC. Full variable domain (outside the CDR3, taken from reference TRBV28 and TRBJ2-4): DVKVTQSSRYLVKRTGEKVFLECVQDMDHENMFWYRQDPGLGLRLIYFSYDVKMKEKGDIPEGYSVSREKKERFSLILESASTNQTSMYLCASSFTHGGTKNIQYFGAGTRLSVL.

The chain has TRBV19 and TRBJ1-1; perhaps TRBD1 as D (5 bases). This CDR3 is built from 15 residues. Germline-derived CDR1 and CDR2 are LNHDA and SQIVND (reference sequence). V shed 3 bases and J shed 2 bases, with 13 bases lying between them. The CDR3 sequence: CASSMPPGGNTEAFF. CDR3 sequence (DNA): TGTGCCAGTAGTATGCCCCCCGGGGGTAACACTGAAGCTTTCTTT.

The chain employs TRBV14 and TRBJ1-1, with a possible D match to TRBD1 (6 bases). Germline CDR1 SGHDN, CDR2 FVKESK. Trimming took off 0 bases at V and 0 bases at J, with 20 bases between the two ends. CDR3 length: 19 amino acids. CDR3 sequence: CASSQDRRQVGAMNTEAFF. The CDR3 DNA follows: TGTGCCAGCAGCCAAGATCGCCGGCAGGTGGGGGCAATGAACACTGAAGCTTTCTTT.

Here the CDR3 reads CASSSGTVNSYEQYF. As DNA, the CDR3 is TGTGCCAGTAGTTCCGGGACAGTGAATTCCTACGAGCAGTACTTC. V and J are TRBV19 and TRBJ2-7; 7 bases are a match to TRBD1. V gave up 5 bases and J gave up 1 base; unmatched junction bases: 8. The CDR3 sequence is 15 residues long. Germline CDR1 LNHDA, CDR2 SQIVND (reference sequence).

The genes are TRBV19 and TRBJ2-3, with 8 bases fitting TRBD1. The CDR3 is 17 amino acids. The ends lost 0 bases at V and 5 bases at J; junction bases unmatched: 10. In germline, CDR1 is LNHDA, CDR2 SQIVND (reference sequence). CDR3 loop: CASSIDRTGLSEDTQYF. The CDR3 nucleotides read TGTGCCAGTAGTATAGATCGGACAGGGCTCTCGGAAGATACGCAGTATTTT.

The genes are TRBV9 and TRBJ2-2; D unresolved. Germline V lookup: CDR1 SGDLS, CDR2 YYNGEE. This CDR3 is 14 amino acids long. V shed 0 bases and J shed 6 bases, with 9 bases lying between them. The CDR3 nucleotides are TGTGCCAGCAGCGTAGCTAGGTTCGCCGGGGAGCTGTTTTTT. Amino acids: CASSVARFAGELFF.

The rearrangement links TRBV5-1 to TRBJ1-3; 9 positions agree with TRBD1. CDR1 SGHRS and CDR2 YFSETQ come from the germline V gene. The ends lost 2 bases at V and 0 bases at J; junction bases unmatched: 6. CDR3 length: 17 residues. CDR3 sequence reads: CASSLGTGFFSGNTIYF. CDR3 nucleotides: TGCGCCAGCAGCTTAGGGACAGGGTTCTTCTCTGGAAACACCATATATTTT.

J is TRBJ2-7 and V is TRBV5-4, with 7 bases matching TRBD1. Losses at the gene ends were 0 bases for V and 6 bases for J; bases not matched to a gene: 9. The CDR3 runs to 15 residues. Looked up from germline, CDR1 is SGHNT and CDR2 is YYREEE (reference sequence). CDR3 amino acids: CASSLVRDSPLEQYF. CDR3 coding DNA: TGTGCCAGCAGCTTGGTACGGGACAGTCCCCTCGAGCAGTACTTC.

V usage is TRBV27 and J usage is TRBJ2-2; D possibly corresponds to TRBD1 (6 bases). With 4 bases removed from V and 5 bases from J, the gap between germline ends came to 20 bases. The CDR3 spans 17 residues. The germline CDR1 and CDR2 sequences are MNHEY and SMNVEV (reference sequence). DNA for the CDR3: TGTGCCAGCAGTTCATTGGGTAGTTGGGGGCAAACCGGGGAGCTGTTTTTT. Translated: CASSSLGSWGQTGELFF.

This sequence joins TRBV6-5 and TRBJ1-5, with D possibly being TRBD1 (6 bases). This CDR3 is built from 15 residues. V lost 0 bases and J lost 6, with 12 bases in between. Germline CDR1 is MNHEY and CDR2 is SVGAGI. For the CDR3, the DNA is TGTGCCAGCAGTTACTCAGCCGGGACACCTCAGCCCCAGCATTTT. Protein: CASSYSAGTPQPQHF.

The V and J genes are TRBV18 and TRBJ1-3; D gene unclear. Germline assignment: CDR1 KGHSH and CDR2 LQKENI. The CDR3 is 12 amino acids. Trimming stripped 0 bases from V and 7 bases from J, with 4 bases between. This CDR3 is CASSPPQNTIYF. For the CDR3, the DNA is TGTGCCAGCTCACCACCGCAGAACACCATATATTTT.

V usage is TRBV15 and J usage is TRBJ2-7; TRBD1 matches 7 bases. V was clipped by 0 bases and J by 0 bases; unmatched bases: 8. Germline-derived CDR1 and CDR2 are LNHNV and YYDKDF (reference sequence). The CDR3 spans 17 residues. CDR3 DNA sequence: TGTGCCACCAGCAGAGAAATAGGGACAGAAGCCTCCTACGAGCAGTACTTC. It yields the protein CATSREIGTEASYEQYF.

The V gene is TRBV18, the J gene TRBJ2-2; D possibly corresponds to TRBD2 (6 bases). This CDR3 spans 15 amino acids. The ends were cut back, 3 bases at V and 1 base at J, with 9 bases in the middle. Germline values: CDR1 KGHSH, CDR2 LQKENI. CDR3 residues: CASSPPGGNTGELFF. Here the CDR3 DNA reads TGTGCCAGCTCACCCCCCGGGGGGAACACCGGGGAGCTGTTTTTT.

This clone came up once. This chain uses TRBV19 with TRBJ1-1; 8 nucleotides align to TRBD1. The CDR3 consists of 15 residues. Germline values: CDR1 LNHDA, CDR2 SQIVND (reference sequence). After removal of 4 bases from V and 1 base from J, the junction contained 5 bases not matched to a gene. The CDR3, as DNA: TGTGCCAGTAGTAAACAGGGGGGGAAGAACACTGAAGCTTTCTTT. It yields the protein CASSKQGGKNTEAFF.

As DNA, the CDR3 is TGTGCCAGCTCACCCGTGGGCCCAGAGACCCAGTACTTC. This codes for CASSPVGPETQYF. The J gene is TRBJ2-5, the V gene TRBV18; D unclear. V gave up 3 bases and J gave up 4 bases, with 9 bases separating them. This CDR3 has 13 residues. Germline V lookup: CDR1 KGHSH, CDR2 LQKENI.

The J gene is TRBJ2-5, the V gene TRBV4-2, with D possibly matching TRBD2 (5 bases). The germline V gene encodes CDR1 LGHNA and CDR2 YNFKEQ. This CDR3 contains 14 residues. V dropped 1 base and J dropped 11 bases, with 17 bases sitting between them. As DNA, the CDR3 is TGTGCCAGCAGCCAAGGATCGGGCGGTGGGGAGCAGTACTTC. Encoded protein: CASSQGSGGGEQYF.

The chain carries TRBV18 and TRBJ2-1; no reliable D call. CDR3 length equals 17 residues. V lost 0 bases to trimming and J lost 0 bases, with 12 bases between them. Germline V CDR1 and CDR2: KGHSH, LQKENI. CDR3 residues: CASSPPGSRASYNEQFF. CDR3 nucleotide sequence: TGTGCCAGCTCACCACCGGGCAGTCGAGCCTCCTACAATGAGCAGTTCTTC.

The chain recombines TRBV5-1 with TRBJ2-2; 8 positions match TRBD1. V gave up 4 bases and J gave up 0 bases; unmatched junction bases: 2. The germline V gene encodes CDR1 SGHRS and CDR2 YFSETQ. The CDR3 is 15 residues long. In DNA form, the CDR3 reads TGCGCCAGCAGCCTGGACAGGGCGAACACCGGGGAGCTGTTTTTT. Translating gives CASSLDRANTGELFF.